These 8 T cell receptor beta chains came from one sample sequenced in a study of T cell responses to AZD1222 COVID-19 vaccine. Method: immunoSEQ multiplex PCR; TCRdb's copy keeps in-frame clones and lacks some. The table lists more than 90,000 clones, 80% to 85% of them singletons. The material sequenced was peripheral blood, taken on day 0 of AZD1222 vaccination. These TCRs come from an adult in good health.

The chain recombines TRBV19 with TRBJ1-2; the D gene is possibly TRBD1 (6 bases). The V gene lost 6 bases and the J gene lost 4 bases, with 12 bases spanning the gap. The CDR3 is 13 amino acids. Germline CDR1 reads LNHDA; CDR2 reads SQIVND (reference sequence). DNA for the CDR3: TGTGCCAGTAGCCCAGGGGTTTCCTATGGCTACACCTTC. Protein: CASSPGVSYGYTF. Filled out from reference TRBV19 and TRBJ1-2, the complete variable domain reads DGGITQSPKYLFRKEGQNVTLSCEQNLNHDAMYWYRQDPGQGLRLIYYSQIVNDFQKGDIAEGYSVSREKKESFPLTVTSAQKNPTAFYLCASSPGVSYGYTFGSGTRLTVV.

This clone was seen only a few times. The chain carries TRBV7-8 and TRBJ2-1; the D is unclear. The germline CDR1 and CDR2 sequences are SGHVS and FQNEAQ. The CDR3 extends over 17 amino acids. V gave up 1 base and J gave up 7 bases, with 20 bases separating them. This CDR3 is CASSLGLTGIPGNEQFF. DNA for the CDR3: TGTGCCAGCAGCTTAGGCCTAACGGGTATTCCCGGTAATGAGCAGTTCTTC.

The CDR3 protein is CASSLMAGGDRSYEQYF. In DNA, the CDR3 is TGTGCCAGCAGCTTGATGGCCGGAGGGGACAGATCCTACGAGCAGTACTTC. The gene calls are TRBV7-9 and TRBJ2-7; possible D gene TRBD1, 7 bases. The CDR3 is made up of 17 amino acids. V was pared by 3 bases and J by 1 base, with 19 bases between. Germline lookup yields CDR1 SEHNR and CDR2 FQNEAQ (reference sequence).

The chain couples TRBV19 to TRBJ2-1, with a tentative D call TRBD2 (6 bases). This CDR3 spans 14 amino acids. CDR1 is LNHDA and CDR2 is SQIVND in the germline V gene (reference sequence). Trimming stripped 3 bases from V and 8 bases from J, with 14 bases between. The CDR3 here is CASSILFSGHEQFF. The CDR3 DNA sequence: TGTGCCAGTAGTATCCTGTTTAGCGGCCATGAGCAGTTCTTC.

The chain is built from TRBV6-1 and TRBJ1-5; D ambiguous. The V gene's germline CDR1 is MNHNS and CDR2 SASEGT. Trimming cost V 5 bases and J 3 bases, with 11 bases left between them. The CDR3 totals 14 residues. The CDR3 DNA follows: TGTGCCAGCAGTTTTGACGGTTTCAATCAGCCCCAGCATTTT. This codes for CASSFDGFNQPQHF.

This chain connects TRBV28 to TRBJ1-5, with a possible D match to TRBD1 (6 bases). Germline values: CDR1 MDHEN, CDR2 SYDVKM. The CDR3 covers 17 residues. Between the trimmed V and J ends, which lost 2 bases and 1 base, there was a span of 15 bases. In nucleotides, the CDR3 is TGTGCCAGCAGTTTAGGGGGGGCACAGGGAAGCAATCAGCCCCAGCATTTT. This sequence encodes CASSLGGAQGSNQPQHF.

This chain connects TRBV18 to TRBJ2-5, with D tentatively TRBD2 (5 bases). The V end was cut by 2 bases, the J end by 0 bases, with 10 bases between. CDR1 and CDR2 (germline): KGHSH, LQKENI. This CDR3 region has 15 residues. The CDR3 region is CASSPTSRYQETQYF. The CDR3 region has the DNA TGTGCCAGCTCACCAACTAGTCGGTACCAAGAGACCCAGTACTTC.

This clone was seen only a few times. In DNA form, the CDR3 reads TGTGCCAGCAGAGGACAGGGTAATCAGCCCCAGCATTTT. Amino acids: CASRGQGNQPQHF. V gene TRBV2 combines with J gene TRBJ1-5, with 8 bases fitting TRBD1. Germline V gene data show CDR1 as SNHLY and CDR2 as FYNNEI. After removal of 6 bases from V and 4 bases from J, the junction contained 2 bases not matched to a gene. This CDR3 comprises 13 residues.